Listed here are 31 T cell receptor beta chains from one sample, sequenced in a study of cytomegalovirus exposure and HLA in healthy donors. PCR involved 60 Vbeta and 13 Jbeta primers. Measured with immunoSEQ multiplex PCR; TCRdb has only the in-frame clones, and not every one. The sample has about 160,000 clones; 70% to 80% are singletons. Input material: PBMCs. These receptors were taken from a woman aged 45-59 years in good health and CMV-seronegative.

Only one count was recorded for this clone. The chain recombines TRBV6-6 with TRBJ2-1; TRBD1 aligns across 9 bases. Germline CDR1 MNHNY, CDR2 SVGAGI (reference sequence). V dropped 7 bases and J dropped 6; count of bases not matched to a gene: 7. The CDR3 runs to 14 residues. The DNA of the CDR3 is TGTGCCAGCACCCGACAGGGGGGGGGCAATGAGCAGTTCTTC. Residues: CASTRQGGGNEQFF.

The chain couples TRBV4-2 to TRBJ1-1, with D unclear. This CDR3 has 14 amino acids. Germline values: CDR1 LGHNA, CDR2 YNFKEQ. V was pared by 1 base and J by 6 bases, with 12 bases between. CDR3 region: CASSQAGGFPEAFF. In DNA, the CDR3 is TGTGCCAGCAGCCAAGCGGGAGGTTTCCCTGAAGCTTTCTTT.

The chain combines TRBV28 with TRBJ1-3, with D perhaps matching TRBD1 (6 bases). This CDR3 has 15 residues. Per germline, CDR1 MDHEN and CDR2 SYDVKM. With 3 bases removed from V and 4 bases from J, the gap between germline ends came to 13 bases. The CDR3 nucleotides read TGTGCCAGCAGTTTCGCAGGGGCTGGAGGAAACACCATATATTTT. This encodes CASSFAGAGGNTIYF.

This clone came up a few times. V usage is TRBV4-3 and J usage is TRBJ2-2, with TRBD1 matching over 7 bases. Unmatched junction bases numbered 4, after V lost 0 bases and J lost 3 bases. The CDR3 is 16 amino acids. Germline V gene lookup returns CDR1 LGHNA and CDR2 YSLEER. The CDR3 DNA follows: TGCGCCAGCAGCCAAGAACACAGGGGATACACCGGGGAGCTGTTTTTT. It encodes CASSQEHRGYTGELFF.

The chain carries TRBV6-5 and TRBJ2-7, with 10 bases that match TRBD1. CDR1 and CDR2 from the germline V gene are MNHEY and SVGAGI. The CDR3 spans 16 residues. J gave up 2 bases and V 2 bases, and 6 bases lay outside the gene matches. CDR3 residues: CASSYRQGALTYEQYF. Written as DNA, the CDR3 is TGTGCCAGCAGTTACAGACAGGGGGCCTTAACCTACGAGCAGTACTTC.

The V gene is TRBV4-3, the J gene TRBJ2-1; D not certain. The V gene's germline CDR1 is LGHNA and CDR2 YSLEER. The CDR3 has 13 residues. The V and J ends lost 8 bases and 4 bases respectively, with 12 bases between them. The CDR3 nucleotides are TGCGCCAGCTCCCCCCGACTGTACAATGAGCAGTTCTTC. It codes for CASSPRLYNEQFF.

The rearrangement links TRBV25-1 to TRBJ2-7; weak D call: TRBD2 (5 bases). The germline gives CDR1 MGHDK, CDR2 SYGVNS. V was trimmed by 6 bases and J by 5 bases, leaving 20 bases between them. This CDR3 comprises 15 residues. CDR3 sequence reads: CASSSPPPGTHEQYF. CDR3 nucleotides: TGTGCCAGCAGCTCGCCCCCCCCGGGAACCCACGAGCAGTACTTC.

The chain's CDR3 is CASSSTLGYTF. CDR3 in DNA: TGTGCCAGCAGCTCCACCCTAGGCTACACCTTC. V and J are TRBV28 and TRBJ1-2; D call uncertain. Per germline, CDR1 MDHEN and CDR2 SYDVKM. Trimming left V 6 bases short and J 8 bases short, with 10 bases between. CDR3 length: 11 amino acids.

This chain connects TRBV9 to TRBJ1-1; 7 nucleotides align to TRBD1. The V segment lost 4 bases and the J segment 4 bases; nucleotides outside the gene matches: 13. CDR3 length: 16 residues. Germline V gives CDR1 SGDLS, CDR2 YYNGEE. CDR3: CASSWDSKGDPTEAFF. CDR3 coding DNA: TGTGCCAGCAGCTGGGACAGTAAGGGAGATCCCACTGAAGCTTTCTTT.

With respect to this clone: The sample carries other DNA sequences with the same CDR3. The rearrangement links TRBV9 to TRBJ1-5; 7 nucleotides match TRBD1. Looked up from germline, CDR1 is SGDLS and CDR2 is YYNGEE. The length of the CDR3 is 15 residues. J gave up 0 bases and V 0 bases, and 0 bases lay outside the gene matches. For the CDR3, the DNA is TGTGCCAGCAGCGTAGGACAGGGTAGCAATCAGCCCCAGCATTTT. It is translated as CASSVGQGSNQPQHF. The full variable domain, its missing parts supplied by reference TRBV9 and TRBJ1-5, is DSGVTQTPKHLITATGQRVTLRCSPRSGDLSVYWYQQSLDQGLQFLIQYYNGEERAKGNILERFSAQQFPDLHSELNLSSLELGDSALYFCASSVGQGSNQPQHFGDGTRLSIL.

A single count supports this clone. The chain combines TRBV9 with TRBJ2-7; 11 positions match TRBD1. This CDR3 comprises 16 residues. The V and J ends lost 0 bases and 0 bases, in that order; junction bases with no gene match: 2. Germline V gene lookup returns CDR1 SGDLS and CDR2 YYNGEE. This CDR3 reads CASSVGGTGGSYEQYF. Written as DNA, the CDR3 is TGTGCCAGCAGCGTAGGTGGGACAGGGGGCTCCTACGAGCAGTACTTC.

V is TRBV28 and J is TRBJ1-1; a weak D match, TRBD1 (6 bases). The germline V gene has CDR1 MDHEN and CDR2 SYDVKM. The CDR3 contains 14 residues. Trimming removed 6 bases from V and 2 bases from J, with 13 bases in between. This CDR3 is CASRSGQTNTEAFF. The CDR3 DNA reads as TGTGCCAGCAGATCCGGACAGACCAACACTGAAGCTTTCTTT. Full variable domain (missing parts from reference TRBV28 and TRBJ1-1): DVKVTQSSRYLVKRTGEKVFLECVQDMDHENMFWYRQDPGLGLRLIYFSYDVKMKEKGDIPEGYSVSREKKERFSLILESASTNQTSMYLCASRSGQTNTEAFFGQGTRLTVV.

CDR3 loop: CASSLVGGIYEQYF. CDR3 nucleotides: TGCGCCAGCAGCTTGGTCGGAGGGATCTACGAGCAGTACTTC. The chain recombines TRBV5-1 with TRBJ2-5, with D possibly TRBD2 on 6 matching bases. The DNA end favors TRBJ2-7, so the J call may be wrong. Germline CDR1 SGHRS, CDR2 YFSETQ. There are 14 residues in the CDR3.

The chain carries TRBV18 and TRBJ2-3, with TRBD2 matching over 7 bases. The CDR3 is 14 amino acids. The germline V gene encodes CDR1 KGHSH and CDR2 LQKENI. V lost 6 bases and J lost 4; bases outside the gene matches: 7. CDR3 sequence (DNA): TGTGCCAGCTCCCGGGACTACGTCGCAGATACGCAGTATTTT. Translating gives CASSRDYVADTQYF.

The chain recombines TRBV28 with TRBJ2-3; 10 positions match TRBD2. The CDR3 has 15 residues. J lost 4 bases, V lost 5 bases, and 6 bases had no gene match. Germline CDR1 MDHEN, CDR2 SYDVKM. CDR3 region: CASSPAGGPSDTQYF. In DNA, the CDR3 is TGTGCCAGCAGTCCAGCGGGGGGGCCCTCAGATACGCAGTATTTT.

The chain uses TRBV9 and TRBJ2-1; TRBD2 matches at 7 bases. CDR3 length: 17 residues. Germline V gene sequence: CDR1 SGDLS, CDR2 YYNGEE. V gave up 0 bases and J gave up 3 bases; unmatched junction bases: 9. The CDR3 bases are TGTGCCAGCAGCGTAGTTCCGGCTAGCGGATTCTACAATGAGCAGTTCTTC. As protein: CASSVVPASGFYNEQFF.

The rearrangement uses TRBV18 and TRBJ2-7; 8 bases are shared with TRBD2. The CDR3 consists of 16 residues. Germline CDR1 and CDR2: KGHSH and LQKENI. V lost 0 bases, J lost 0 bases, and 4 bases stayed unmatched. The chain's CDR3 is CASSPPTSENSYEQYF. CDR3 DNA sequence: TGTGCCAGCTCACCACCGACTAGCGAGAACTCCTACGAGCAGTACTTC.

The gene calls are TRBV7-9 and TRBJ1-2; TRBD1 is a possible D gene (6 bases). Germline CDR1 and CDR2: SEHNR and FQNEAQ (reference sequence). V was shortened by 2 bases and J by 7 bases, with 14 bases between the two germline ends. The CDR3 loop spans 14 amino acids. The CDR3 DNA reads TGTGCCAGCAGCTTATCAGGGGCAGAGTTTGGCTACACCTTC. As protein: CASSLSGAEFGYTF.

This clone was seen only a few times. The chain recombines TRBV21-1 with TRBJ1-3. TRBV21-1 corresponds to a pseudogene. This CDR3 is 14 amino acids long. CDR3 region: CASSKDGTGNTIYF. CDR3 coding DNA: TGTGCCAGCAGCAAAGACGGGACTGGAAACACCATATATTTT.

The gene calls are TRBV7-2 and TRBJ2-5; D call uncertain. The CDR3 is 15 residues long. V lost 0 bases and J lost 1, with 9 bases in between. The germline V gene has CDR1 SGHTA and CDR2 FQGNSA. The CDR3 loop is CASSLALNFQETQYF. CDR3 sequence (DNA): TGTGCCAGCAGCTTAGCCCTAAATTTCCAAGAGACCCAGTACTTC.

The V and J genes are TRBV9 and TRBJ1-2; tentative D call: TRBD1 (6 bases). V lost 3 bases, J lost 8 bases, and 20 bases lay in between. Germline assignment: CDR1 SGDLS and CDR2 YYNGEE. This CDR3 has 15 residues. CDR3 in DNA: TGTGCCAGCAGCGGGTTGAGACAGGCCCTTGGAGGCTACACCTTC. Translated: CASSGLRQALGGYTF.

The chain employs TRBV19 and TRBJ1-1; TRBD1 agrees at 11 bases. Looked up from germline, CDR1 is LNHDA and CDR2 is SQIVND (reference sequence). The CDR3 spans 15 residues. V lost 6 bases, J lost 5 bases, and 8 bases stayed unmatched. As DNA, the CDR3 is TGTGCCAGTAGCCCCGGACAGGGGGCAAAAACTGAAGCTTTCTTT. Amino acids: CASSPGQGAKTEAFF.

Only one count was recorded for this clone. The chain is built from TRBV4-1 and TRBJ2-2; the D gene is possibly TRBD2 (6 bases). Deletions cut 4 bases from V and 5 bases from J, with 17 bases between. Looked up from germline, CDR1 is MGHRA and CDR2 is YSYEKL. This CDR3 region has 16 residues. CDR3 sequence (DNA): TGCGCCAGCAGCCGCCCCGACCGGGAGAGGACCGGGGAGCTGTTTTTT. This gives the protein CASSRPDRERTGELFF.

This chain connects TRBV6-1 to TRBJ2-7; 7 bases agree with TRBD1. CDR1 MNHNS and CDR2 SASEGT come from the germline V gene. This CDR3 comprises 14 residues. Trimming cost V 6 bases and J 0 bases; bases outside gene matches: 5. CDR3 sequence: CASRANRGSYEQYF. DNA for the CDR3: TGTGCCAGCAGAGCCAACAGGGGCTCCTACGAGCAGTACTTC.

The CDR3 is CASSLVGQAHNEQFF. Written as DNA, the CDR3 is TGCGCCAGCAGCTTGGTGGGACAGGCCCACAATGAGCAGTTCTTC. The chain links TRBV5-1 to TRBJ2-1; 8 bases are a match to TRBD1. The germline V gene has CDR1 SGHRS and CDR2 YFSETQ. This CDR3 is built from 15 residues. With V trimmed by 0 bases and J by 5 bases, 4 bases remained unmatched.

J is TRBJ1-1 and V is TRBV28, with 8 bases matching TRBD1. Looked up from germline, CDR1 is MDHEN and CDR2 is SYDVKM. This CDR3 is 15 amino acids long. V was clipped by 7 bases and J by 1 base; unmatched bases: 8. The CDR3 spells CASTGQGPRNTEAFF. For the CDR3, the DNA is TGTGCCAGCACCGGACAGGGACCTAGGAACACTGAAGCTTTCTTT.

This chain uses TRBV19 with TRBJ1-3; D gene unclear. The CDR3 contains 14 residues. V shed 10 bases and J shed 0 bases, with 13 bases lying between them. Germline assignment: CDR1 LNHDA and CDR2 SQIVND (reference sequence). CDR3 coding DNA: TGTGCCACCAAAGTGCTCAGCTCTGGAAACACCATATATTTT. Translated: CATKVLSSGNTIYF.

The chain carries TRBV28 and TRBJ2-7, with TRBD2 matching over 7 bases. The germline V gene encodes CDR1 MDHEN and CDR2 SYDVKM. Trimming cost V 6 bases and J 2 bases; bases outside gene matches: 13. This CDR3 contains 16 residues. CDR3 in DNA: TGTGCCAGCAGCCCAAGTGGGTCCAGCGGGACCTACGAGCAGTACTTC. Amino acid sequence: CASSPSGSSGTYEQYF.

CDR3 DNA: TGTGCCAGCAGGAAGGCGGGGTCGGAGACCCAGTACTTC. It is translated as CASRKAGSETQYF. The chain joins TRBV7-2 to TRBJ2-5, with a possible D match to TRBD2 (6 bases). The CDR3 has 13 residues. Germline V gives CDR1 SGHTA, CDR2 FQGNSA. With 6 bases removed from V and 5 bases from J, the gap between germline ends came to 13 bases.

The chain links TRBV7-3 to TRBJ2-1; tentative D call: TRBD1 (6 bases). V was shortened by 5 bases and J by 4 bases, with 9 bases between the two germline ends. Germline V CDR1 and CDR2: SGHTA, FQGTGA. The CDR3 runs to 13 residues. CDR3 in DNA: TGTGCCAGCAGCAAGGACAGTTACAATGAGCAGTTCTTC. Translating gives CASSKDSYNEQFF.

The chain links TRBV6-5 to TRBJ2-2; 10 bases match TRBD1. V shed 2 bases and J 6 bases; nucleotides not matched to a gene: 6. CDR1 and CDR2 from the germline V gene are MNHEY and SVGAGI. The CDR3 has 16 residues. The CDR3 nucleotides are TGTGCCAGCAGTTACGCCCCCGGGACAGGGGCCGGGGAGCTGTTTTTT. Its protein product is CASSYAPGTGAGELFF.